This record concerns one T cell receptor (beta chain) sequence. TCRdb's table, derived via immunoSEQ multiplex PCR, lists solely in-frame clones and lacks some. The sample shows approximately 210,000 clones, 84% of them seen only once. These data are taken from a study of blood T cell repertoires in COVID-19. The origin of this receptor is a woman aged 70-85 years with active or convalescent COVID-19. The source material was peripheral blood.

The CDR3 loop reads CASSESSYGMNTEAFF. CDR3 sequence (DNA): TGCGCCAGCAGTGAGAGTTCTTACGGGATGAACACTGAAGCTTTCTTT. This sequence joins TRBV10-1 and TRBJ1-1; no firm D call. Germline-derived CDR1 and CDR2 are WNHNN and SYGVQD (reference sequence). Trimming left V 2 bases short and J 0 bases short, with 13 bases between. The CDR3 runs 16 residues.